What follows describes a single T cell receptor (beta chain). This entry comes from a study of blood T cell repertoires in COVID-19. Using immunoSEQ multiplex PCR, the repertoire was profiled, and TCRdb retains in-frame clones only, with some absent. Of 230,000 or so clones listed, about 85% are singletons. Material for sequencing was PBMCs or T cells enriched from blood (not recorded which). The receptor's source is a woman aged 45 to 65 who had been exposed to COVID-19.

The CDR3 loop reads CATSPVGANVLTF. CDR3 DNA: TGTGCCACCAGTCCGGTCGGGGCCAACGTCCTGACTTTC. V and J are TRBV24-1 and TRBJ2-6; no definite D call. This CDR3 has 13 residues. Germline values: CDR1 KGHDR, CDR2 SFDVKD. V shed 6 bases and J shed 4 bases, with 6 bases lying between them.